The 13 T cell receptor beta chains listed next were all sequenced from one sample in a study of a mutant IDH1 vaccine in newly diagnosed glioma. Their antigens are not known. Data came from immunoSEQ multiplex PCR; TCRdb stores just in-frame clones and leaves some out. The data show roughly 60,000 clones, about 88% seen once. Time point given: week 23, last vaccination. Doses comprised 300 ug of mutant IDH1 20-mer peptide each, plus topical imiquimod. This material consisted of PBMCs, taken from a glioma patient whose treatment included an IDH1 peptide vaccine. These receptor sequences come from a man aged 30 to 39 with glioma.

This clone was counted a few times. The chain combines TRBV20-1 with TRBJ1-2; no reliable D call. The germline gives CDR1 DFQATT, CDR2 SNEGSKA (reference sequence). CDR3 size: 11 residues. V was pared by 6 bases and J by 4 bases, with 9 bases between. Here the CDR3 DNA reads TGCAGTGCGAGTGGCCTCTATGGCTACACCTTC. This translates into CSASGLYGYTF.

V usage is TRBV27 and J usage is TRBJ2-7; D is perhaps TRBD1 or TRBD2 (5 bases each). The germline V gene encodes CDR1 MNHEY and CDR2 SMNVEV (reference sequence). The length of the CDR3 is 14 residues. The V end lost 8 bases, the J end lost 3 bases, and 17 bases lay between the germline ends. The chain's CDR3 is CASRSGTGNYEQYF. CDR3 nucleotide sequence: TGTGCCAGCCGCTCCGGGACGGGGAACTACGAGCAGTACTTC.

This clone was seen a handful of times. The rearrangement joins TRBV19 to TRBJ1-1; possibly TRBD1 for D (6 bases). V was trimmed by 6 bases and J by 6 bases, leaving 17 bases between them. Germline V lookup: CDR1 LNHDA, CDR2 SQIVND (reference sequence). CDR3 length: 14 residues. The CDR3 nucleotides are TGTGCCAGTAGCACTCACGACAGGCCCTCTGAAGCTTTCTTT. Translating gives CASSTHDRPSEAFF.

The V call is TRBV10-2, the J call TRBJ2-1, with 10 positions matching TRBD2. V shed 7 bases, J shed 14 bases, and the junction held 11 bases outside the gene matches. CDR3 length: 13 amino acids. Looked up from germline, CDR1 is WSHSY and CDR2 is SAAADI. CDR3 nucleotides: TGCGCCAGCAAGAACCATCTAGCGGGGGTGAAGTTCTTC. This codes for CASKNHLAGVKFF.

DNA for the CDR3: TGCAGTGCTAAAACTCCCCACAAGCAGTATTTT. It specifies CSAKTPHKQYF. The chain is built from TRBV20-1 and TRBJ2-3; D unresolved. In germline, CDR1 is DFQATT, CDR2 SNEGSKA (reference sequence). This CDR3 is 11 amino acids long. V lost 4 bases to trimming and J lost 11 bases, with 13 bases between them.

This clone was found once. CDR3 loop: CASSARTGENEQFF. The CDR3 region has the DNA TGTGCCAGCAGCGCGAGGACAGGAGAGAATGAGCAGTTCTTC. The chain carries TRBV5-4 and TRBJ2-1, with TRBD1 matching 7 bases. The CDR3 is 14 residues long. CDR1 and CDR2 from the germline V gene are SGHNT and YYREEE (reference sequence). V trimming: 4 bases; J trimming: 7 bases; junction bases outside the gene matches: 8.

The chain carries TRBV4-1 and TRBJ1-6; TRBD1 might be the D (6 bases). Germline loops: CDR1 MGHRA, CDR2 YSYEKL. The ends were cut back, 2 bases at V and 8 bases at J, with 16 bases in the middle. CDR3 length equals 16 residues. CDR3 DNA sequence: TGCGCCAGCAGCCAATCCCAGGGCGGGGGCGATTCACCCCTCCACTTT. Translating it yields CASSQSQGGGDSPLHF.

The chain has TRBV30 and TRBJ1-1, with D unclear. V was shortened by 2 bases and J by 1 base, with 8 bases between the two germline ends. Looked up from germline, CDR1 is GTSNPN and CDR2 is SVGIG (reference sequence). This CDR3 is built from 13 residues. Here the CDR3 DNA reads TGTGCCTGGAGTAACCTCCGGAACACTGAAGCTTTCTTT. It yields the protein CAWSNLRNTEAFF. The whole variable domain, remainder taken from reference TRBV30 and TRBJ1-1, is SQTIHQWPATLVQPVGSPLSLECTVEGTSNPNLYWYRQAAGRGLQLLFYSVGIGQISSEVPQNLSASRPQDRQFILSSKKLLLSDSGFYLCAWSNLRNTEAFFGQGTRLTVV.

This chain joins TRBV18 and TRBJ1-1; 9 positions match TRBD1. CDR1 is KGHSH and CDR2 is LQKENI in the germline V gene. CDR3 length: 16 amino acids. Trimming cost V 5 bases and J 4 bases; bases outside gene matches: 11. The CDR3 DNA sequence: TGTGCCAGCTCAAAGGGACAGGGCAGGGAGGGCACTGAAGCTTTCTTT. This encodes CASSKGQGREGTEAFF.

V and J are TRBV4-2 and TRBJ2-1, with TRBD2 identical over 10 bases. Germline CDR1 LGHNA, CDR2 YNFKEQ. The J segment lost 4 bases and the V segment lost 0 bases, leaving 3 bases of the junction unmatched. The CDR3 covers 16 residues. CDR3 coding DNA: TGTGCCAGCAGCCAAGAAGCGGGGGGGCTGTACAATGAGCAGTTCTTC. Its protein is CASSQEAGGLYNEQFF.

V usage is TRBV5-1 and J usage is TRBJ1-1, with D hard to call. V lost 6 bases to trimming and J lost 0 bases, with 12 bases between them. Germline lookup yields CDR1 SGHRS and CDR2 YFSETQ. The CDR3 is 14 amino acids. CDR3 nucleotide sequence: TGCGCCAGCAACAGAAAAGGACTGAACACTGAAGCTTTCTTT. It translates to CASNRKGLNTEAFF.

This sequence joins TRBV11-2 and TRBJ1-3; no clear D gene. With 0 bases removed from V and 4 bases from J, the gap between germline ends came to 4 bases. The CDR3 loop spans 13 amino acids. Germline CDR1 and CDR2: SGHAT and FQNNGV. The CDR3 nucleotides are TGTGCCAGCAGCTTAGATATCGGAAACACCATATATTTT. It yields the protein CASSLDIGNTIYF.

The chain uses TRBV5-1 and TRBJ2-5; TRBD2 is a possible D gene (6 bases). The CDR3 consists of 16 residues. Trimming shortened V by 1 base and J by 6 bases, and 19 bases separated the two germline ends. Germline V lookup: CDR1 SGHRS, CDR2 YFSETQ. The CDR3 region is CASSLMGQFSGQTQYF. In DNA, the CDR3 is TGCGCCAGCAGCTTGATGGGGCAGTTTAGCGGTCAGACCCAGTACTTC. Full variable domain (rest looked up from reference TRBV5-1 and TRBJ2-5): KAGVTQTPRYLIKTRGQQVTLSCSPISGHRSVSWYQQTPGQGLQFLFEYFSETQRNKGNFPGRFSGRQFSNSRSEMNVSTLELGDSALYLCASSLMGQFSGQTQYFGPGTRLLVL.